This T cell receptor beta chain is from a study of neurological immune-mediated disorders. Study-wide findings and caveats: The multiple sclerosis repertoire cluster showed no association with any clinical or MRI feature. The authors stated that larger cohorts are needed. There were no CDR3 amino acid sequences shared by expanded clones across subjects, a result suggesting private repertoires in all groups.

TCRdb used MiXCR to reprocess the 5' RACE reads, holding one entry per CDR3 protein. The profile shows tens of thousands of distinct CDR3 sequences, 3.5% to 5.5% of them singletons. The time point here: longitudinal time-point 3. Preparation of the unsorted libraries drew on 2 million PBMCs stored at -80 C. This clonotype was seen repeatedly, ten times or more. Its antigen is unknown. V was pared by 9 bases and J by 2 bases, with 14 bases between. Germline CDR1 is MGHRA and CDR2 is YSYEKL. CDR3 length: 13 amino acids. The TCR sequence derives from a woman aged 60 to 75 with multiple sclerosis. This sequence joins TRBV4-1 and TRBJ2-7, with a weak D call TRBD2 (5 bases). Sequenced input: PBMCs. The CDR3 loop is CARGVLTTYEQYF. The CDR3 region has the DNA TGCGCCAGGGGCGTTTTGACTACCTACGAGCAGTACTTC.